This T cell receptor (beta chain) was found in a study of blood T cell repertoires in COVID-19. V gave up 3 bases and J gave up 4 bases, with 10 bases separating them. The CDR3 spans 13 residues. Germline V gene lookup returns CDR1 SGDLS and CDR2 YYNGEE. The participants were between roughly 18 and 89 years old and came from some 25 US areas. Profiled with immunoSEQ multiplex PCR; TCRdb holds only in-frame clones, not every one. The sample consists of about 270,000 clones, less than 90% of them appearing once. The sample taken for sequencing was PBMCs or T cells enriched from blood (not recorded which). This chain links TRBV9 with TRBJ1-2, with D maybe TRBD1 (6 bases). This receptor was obtained from a woman aged 45 to 65 who had recovered from COVID-19. The CDR3 sequence: CASSAQTGYGYTF. The CDR3 DNA reads as TGTGCCAGCAGCGCTCAGACAGGCTATGGCTACACCTTC.